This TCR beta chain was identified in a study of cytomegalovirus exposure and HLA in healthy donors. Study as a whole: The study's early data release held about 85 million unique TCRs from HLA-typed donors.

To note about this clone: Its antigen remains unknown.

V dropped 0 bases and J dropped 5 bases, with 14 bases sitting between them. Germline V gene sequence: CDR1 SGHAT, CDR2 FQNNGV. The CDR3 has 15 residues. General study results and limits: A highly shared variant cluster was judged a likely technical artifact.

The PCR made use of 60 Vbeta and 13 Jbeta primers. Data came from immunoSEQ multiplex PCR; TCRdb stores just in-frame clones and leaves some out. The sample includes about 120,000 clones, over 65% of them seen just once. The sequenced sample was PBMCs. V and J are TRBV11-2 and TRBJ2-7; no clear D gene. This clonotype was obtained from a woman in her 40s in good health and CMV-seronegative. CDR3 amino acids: CASSLESGNVNEQYF. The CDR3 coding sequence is TGTGCCAGCAGCTTAGAGTCGGGTAATGTGAACGAGCAGTACTTC.